The T cell receptor (beta chain) described here comes from a study of blood T cell repertoires in COVID-19. Study at large: T cells, B-cell-depleted T cells, or PBMCs supplied cDNA or gDNA.

Source study methods: The assay estimated nucleated cells by amplifying reference gene primers. The assay was immunoSEQ multiplex PCR, and TCRdb's table has in-frame clones only and misses some. V and J calls plus clone size are reproduced from that table; the DNA served to infer D and trimming. This table holds 400,000 to 500,000 clones, roughly 90% found once. Germline loops: CDR1 MDHEN, CDR2 SYDVKM. This CDR3 has 14 residues. V was pared by 7 bases and J by 6 bases, with 16 bases between. Study members were between roughly 18 and 90 years old and lived in 20 to 30 US regions. Allocation to cohorts depended on clinical history reported by the participants.

The sequenced sample consisted of PBMCs or T cells enriched from blood (not recorded which). The sequence was obtained from a woman younger than 35 who had been exposed to COVID-19. This rearrangement joins TRBV28 to TRBJ1-5; TRBD1 might be the D (5 bases). The CDR3 bases are TGTGCCAGCATCTTCCTCGGGGGGGGTCAGCCCCAGCATTTT. Translation: CASIFLGGGQPQHF. Supplemented by reference TRBV28 and TRBJ1-5, the full variable domain reads DVKVTQSSRYLVKRTGEKVFLECVQDMDHENMFWYRQDPGLGLRLIYFSYDVKMKEKGDIPEGYSVSREKKERFSLILESASTNQTSMYLCASIFLGGGQPQHFGDGTRLSIL.